These 10 T cell receptor beta chains originate from one sample sequenced in a study of post-analysis software for immune sequencing data. The antigens for these receptors are not known. Libraries were made from TCR beta cDNA, and they carried unique molecular identifiers. MiXCR, applied by TCRdb to the PCR reads, yields one record per CDR3 protein. The sample lists 450,000 to 650,000 distinct CDR3 sequences; 44% were seen once. Study-wide results and limits: TRBV5-6, TRBV5-1 and TRBV20-1 were among roughly five TRBV segments more frequent in patients than controls.

The sample consisted of blood. The source is a girl between 10 and 17 years old with multiple sclerosis.

The chain recombines TRBV12-3 or TRBV12-4 with TRBJ1-1; D is unresolved. The V gene lost 7 bases and the J gene lost 0 bases, with 15 bases spanning the gap. The CDR3 is 15 amino acids. This CDR3 is CASTNGVRMNTEAFF. The CDR3 nucleotides are TGTGCCAGCACCAACGGGGTTAGGATGAACACTGAAGCTTTCTTT.

This chain links TRBV20-1 with TRBJ1-1; 11 bases are a match to TRBD1. There are 16 residues in the CDR3. In germline, CDR1 is DFQATT, CDR2 SNEGSKA (reference sequence). Trimming cost V 6 bases and J 2 bases; bases outside gene matches: 11. The CDR3 here is CSAGRTGGRLNTEAFF. The CDR3 DNA is TGCAGTGCGGGTCGGACAGGGGGCCGACTTAACACTGAAGCTTTCTTT.

The rearrangement uses TRBV25-1 and TRBJ1-2; no clear D. Germline-derived CDR1 and CDR2 are MGHDK and SYGVNS. The CDR3 is 10 residues long. V was trimmed by 8 bases and J by 5 bases, leaving 6 bases between them. This CDR3 reads CASFRYGYTF. Written as DNA, the CDR3 is TGTGCCAGCTTCCGGTATGGCTACACCTTC.

In nucleotides, the CDR3 is TGTGCCAGCAGCCAAGACTGGAGGGGGGGCCGGGATGAGCAGTTCTTC. Protein: CASSQDWRGGRDEQFF. The J gene is TRBJ2-1, the V gene TRBV4-2; D is perhaps TRBD2 (7 bases). Germline V gene lookup returns CDR1 LGHNA and CDR2 YNFKEQ. The CDR3 length is 16 residues. Trimming shortened V by 0 bases and J by 8 bases, and 17 bases separated the two germline ends.

This clonotype has just a few counts. The chain has TRBV18 and TRBJ1-4; no clear D gene. Germline loops: CDR1 KGHSH, CDR2 LQKENI. V gave up 3 bases and J gave up 3 bases, with 11 bases separating them. The CDR3 is 15 amino acids. CDR3 sequence reads: CASSPSGQPNEKLFF. The CDR3 DNA reads TGTGCCAGCTCACCCTCCGGGCAGCCTAATGAAAAACTGTTTTTT.

V gene TRBV27 combines with J gene TRBJ1-1; maybe TRBD1 (5 bases). Germline V gives CDR1 MNHEY, CDR2 SMNVEV (reference sequence). V gave up 5 bases and J gave up 5 bases, with 15 bases separating them. This CDR3 has 14 residues. Here the CDR3 DNA reads TGTGCCAGCAGTGCAGGGATGATGGGAACTGAAGCTTTCTTT. Its translation is CASSAGMMGTEAFF.

The CDR3 sequence is CSARSQTGESYNEQFF. CDR3 DNA: TGCAGTGCCCGCTCTCAGACAGGGGAGTCCTACAATGAGCAGTTCTTC. The chain combines TRBV20-1 with TRBJ2-1, with 8 bases aligning to TRBD1. The CDR3 runs 16 residues. J lost 1 base, V lost 6 bases, and 11 bases had no gene match. Germline V gene sequence: CDR1 DFQATT, CDR2 SNEGSKA (reference sequence).

Comment on this clonotype: Its ends do not fully match the called genes, so a read error is possible. V usage is TRBV12-3 or TRBV12-4 and J usage is TRBJ1-1; no reliable D call. This CDR3 comprises 14 residues. CDR3 bases: TGTGTCAGCGGACGGGAAAGCATAACCACTGAAGCTTTCTTT. As protein: CVSGRESITTEAFF.

The chain joins TRBV5-8 to TRBJ2-4, with 7 bases identical to TRBD1. This CDR3 comprises 18 residues. V shed 2 bases, J shed 1 base, and the junction held 12 bases outside the gene matches. Germline V gene lookup returns CDR1 SGHTS and CDR2 YDEGEE. In DNA, the CDR3 is TGTGCCAGCAGCTTCCTCACCTCTAGGGGGCTGGCCAAAAACATTCAGTACTTC. Protein product: CASSFLTSRGLAKNIQYF.

The J gene is TRBJ2-3, the V gene TRBV3-1, with 9 bases aligning to TRBD1. Germline lookup yields CDR1 LGHDT and CDR2 YNNKEL (reference sequence). The CDR3 has 21 residues. With V trimmed by 0 bases and J by 8 bases, 24 bases remained unmatched. The CDR3 DNA follows: TGTGCCAGCAGCCAAGAGAGGGAGACAGGGGGAGGGTCAATCCCAGACGGTACGCAGTATTTT. It is translated as CASSQERETGGGSIPDGTQYF.